Listed below are T cell receptor beta chains from one sample, sequenced in a study of CD8 T cells in ankylosing spondylitis. One entry per CDR3 protein, called by TCRdb with MiXCR from the 5' RACE reads. The sample gives about 700,000 distinct CDR3 sequences, roughly 20% of which show up once; around 19% is in the top ten. The sample consisted of blood, either unsorted or a sorted T cell fraction (not recorded which). Receptors were obtained from a male donor with ankylosing spondylitis. Each CDR3 is given with its conserved first and last residue. The D gene is left open where the match is weak. Clone size appears in some rows only: once, few, many, or a class for an expanded clone.

CDR3 protein: CASASVGGNTEAFF
CDR3 DNA: TGTGCCAGCGCCTCGGTGGGGGGGAACACTGAAGCTTTCTTT
J gene: TRBJ1-1
V gene: TRBV12-3/TRBV12-4
D gene: .
clone size: many

CDR3 protein: CASSHLRREQFF
CDR3 DNA: TGTGCCAGCAGCCACTTAAGAAGGGAGCAGTTCTTC
J gene: TRBJ2-1
V gene: TRBV3-1
D gene: .
clone size: few

CDR3 protein: CASSPPTGGRQPQHF
CDR3 DNA: TGTGCCAGCAGTCCACCGACAGGGGGCCGGCAGCCCCAGCATTTT
J gene: TRBJ1-5
V gene: TRBV6-2/TRBV6-3
D gene: TRBD1
clone size: .

CDR3 protein: CASSPQTLGLETQYF
CDR3 DNA: TGTGCCAGCTCACCACAGACTCTGGGGCTGGAGACCCAGTACTTC
J gene: TRBJ2-5
V gene: TRBV18
D gene: .
clone size: once

CDR3 protein: CATGRENNEAFF
CDR3 DNA: TGTGCCACTGGCCGGGAGAACAATGAAGCTTTCTTT
J gene: TRBJ1-1
V gene: TRBV15
D gene: .
clone size: .

CDR3 protein: CSASGTLGETQYF
CDR3 DNA: TGCAGTGCTAGTGGGACCCTGGGGGAGACCCAGTACTTC
J gene: TRBJ2-5
V gene: TRBV20-1
D gene: .
clone size: .

CDR3 protein: CASSLGGVGNQPQHF
CDR3 DNA: TGTGCCAGCTCCCTTGGGGGGGTGGGCAATCAGCCCCAGCATTTT
J gene: TRBJ1-5
V gene: TRBV12-3/TRBV12-4
D gene: .
clone size: many

CDR3 protein: CSGRQGESYEQYF
CDR3 DNA: TGCAGCGGGCGACAGGGGGAATCCTACGAGCAGTACTTC
J gene: TRBJ2-7
V gene: TRBV29-1
D gene: TRBD1
clone size: .

CDR3 protein: CASTQRIADTQYF
CDR3 DNA: TGTGCCAGCACCCAGAGGATCGCAGATACGCAGTATTTT
J gene: TRBJ2-3
V gene: TRBV12-3/TRBV12-4
D gene: .
clone size: .

CDR3 protein: CASSMLGHDNSPLHF
CDR3 DNA: TGTGCCAGCAGCATGTTGGGACATGATAATTCACCCCTCCACTTT
J gene: TRBJ1-6
V gene: TRBV5-5
D gene: .
clone size: .

CDR3 protein: CSAYWGRKSLANTGELFF
CDR3 DNA: TGCAGTGCATACTGGGGGAGAAAGTCCCTTGCGAACACCGGGGAGCTGTTTTTT
J gene: TRBJ2-2
V gene: TRBV20-1
D gene: .
clone size: few

CDR3 protein: CASSSSRGANYGYTF
CDR3 DNA: TGTGCCAGCAGTTCGTCCCGGGGCGCTAACTATGGCTACACCTTC
J gene: TRBJ1-2
V gene: TRBV27
D gene: .
clone size: many

CDR3 protein: CASSQGSTGNEQFF
CDR3 DNA: TGTGCCAGCAGCCAAGGGAGTACCGGCAATGAGCAGTTCTTC
J gene: TRBJ2-1
V gene: TRBV3-1
D gene: .
clone size: few

CDR3 protein: CSARDQETDTQYF
CDR3 DNA: TGCAGTGCTAGAGATCAGGAAACAGATACGCAGTATTTT
J gene: TRBJ2-3
V gene: TRBV20-1
D gene: .
clone size: few

CDR3 protein: CASSLGSSGGYEQFF
CDR3 DNA: TGTGCCAGCAGTTTAGGTTCTAGCGGGGGGTATGAGCAGTTCTTC
J gene: TRBJ2-1
V gene: TRBV27
D gene: TRBD2
clone size: .

CDR3 protein: CATSEAPPYNEQFF
CDR3 DNA: TGTGCCACCAGTGAGGCCCCTCCTTACAATGAGCAGTTCTTC
J gene: TRBJ2-1
V gene: TRBV24-1
D gene: .
clone size: once

CDR3 protein: CSVTTGTDEQYF
CDR3 DNA: TGCAGCGTCACTACGGGGACCGACGAGCAGTACTTC
J gene: TRBJ2-7
V gene: TRBV29-1
D gene: .
clone size: once

CDR3 protein: CASPILAAVHYNEQFF
CDR3 DNA: TGTGCCAGCCCTATACTAGCGGCCGTGCACTACAATGAGCAGTTCTTC
J gene: TRBJ2-1
V gene: TRBV21-1
D gene: .
clone size: few

CDR3 protein: CASSRKESSYNSPLHF
CDR3 DNA: TGCGCCAGCAGCCGGAAAGAGAGCTCCTATAATTCACCCCTCCACTTT
J gene: TRBJ1-6
V gene: TRBV5-1
D gene: .
clone size: .

CDR3 protein: CASSSVAGPNSSYEQYF
CDR3 DNA: TGTGCCAGCAGCAGCGTCGCAGGCCCTAATTCTTCCTACGAGCAGTACTTC
J gene: TRBJ2-7
V gene: TRBV21-1
D gene: .
clone size: .

CDR3 protein: CASSLLAGGGDEQFF
CDR3 DNA: TGTGCCAGCAGCTTATTGGCAGGGGGCGGGGATGAGCAGTTCTTC
J gene: TRBJ2-1
V gene: TRBV7-9
D gene: TRBD1
clone size: few